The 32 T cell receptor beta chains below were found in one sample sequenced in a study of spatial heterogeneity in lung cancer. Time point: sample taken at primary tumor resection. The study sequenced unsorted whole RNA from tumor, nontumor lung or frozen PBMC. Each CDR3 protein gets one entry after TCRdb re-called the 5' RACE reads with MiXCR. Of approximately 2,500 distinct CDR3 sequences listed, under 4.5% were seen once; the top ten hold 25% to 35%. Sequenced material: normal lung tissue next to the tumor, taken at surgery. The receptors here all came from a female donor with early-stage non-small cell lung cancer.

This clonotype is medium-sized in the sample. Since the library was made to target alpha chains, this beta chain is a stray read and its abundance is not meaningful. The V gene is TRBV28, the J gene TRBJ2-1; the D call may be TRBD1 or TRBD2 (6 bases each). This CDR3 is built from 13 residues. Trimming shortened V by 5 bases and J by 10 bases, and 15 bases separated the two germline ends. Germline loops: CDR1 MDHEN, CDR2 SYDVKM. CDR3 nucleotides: TGTGCCAGCAGTCCCCCCGGGGGCGTCGAGCAGTTCTTC. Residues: CASSPPGGVEQFF. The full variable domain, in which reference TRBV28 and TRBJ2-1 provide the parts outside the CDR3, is DVKVTQSSRYLVKRTGEKVFLECVQDMDHENMFWYRQDPGLGLRLIYFSYDVKMKEKGDIPEGYSVSREKKERFSLILESASTNQTSMYLCASSPPGGVEQFFGPGTRLTVL.

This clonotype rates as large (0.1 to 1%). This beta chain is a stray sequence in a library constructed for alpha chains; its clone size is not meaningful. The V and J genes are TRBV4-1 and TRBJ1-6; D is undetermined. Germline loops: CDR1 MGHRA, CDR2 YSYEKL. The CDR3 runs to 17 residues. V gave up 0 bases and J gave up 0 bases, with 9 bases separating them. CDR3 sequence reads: CASSQEPSSSYNSPLHF. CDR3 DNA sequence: TGCGCCAGCAGCCAAGAGCCGTCGAGCTCCTATAATTCACCCCTCCACTTT.

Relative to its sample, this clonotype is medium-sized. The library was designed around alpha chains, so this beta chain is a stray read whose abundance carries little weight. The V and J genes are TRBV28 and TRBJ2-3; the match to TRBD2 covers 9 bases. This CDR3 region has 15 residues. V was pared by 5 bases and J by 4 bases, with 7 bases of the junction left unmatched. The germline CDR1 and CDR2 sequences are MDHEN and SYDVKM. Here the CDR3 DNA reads TGTGCCAGCAGTGTCTTCGCGGGGGGGGCAGATACGCAGTATTTT. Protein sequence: CASSVFAGGADTQYF. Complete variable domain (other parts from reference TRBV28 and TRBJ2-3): DVKVTQSSRYLVKRTGEKVFLECVQDMDHENMFWYRQDPGLGLRLIYFSYDVKMKEKGDIPEGYSVSREKKERFSLILESASTNQTSMYLCASSVFAGGADTQYFGPGTRLTVL.

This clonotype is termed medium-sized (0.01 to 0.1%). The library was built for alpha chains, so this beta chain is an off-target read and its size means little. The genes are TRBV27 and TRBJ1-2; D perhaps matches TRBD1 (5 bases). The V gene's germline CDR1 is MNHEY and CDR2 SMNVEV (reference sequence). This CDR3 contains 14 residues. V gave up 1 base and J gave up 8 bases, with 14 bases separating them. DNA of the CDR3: TGTGCCAGCAGTTTATACGGGACGCAACACGGCTACACCTTC. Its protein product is CASSLYGTQHGYTF.

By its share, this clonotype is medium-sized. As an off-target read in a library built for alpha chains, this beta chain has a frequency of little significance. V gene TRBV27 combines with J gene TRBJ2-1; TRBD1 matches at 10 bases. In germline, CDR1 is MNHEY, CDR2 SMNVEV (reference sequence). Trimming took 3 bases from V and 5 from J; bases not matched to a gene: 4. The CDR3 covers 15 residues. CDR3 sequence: CASSLLGQGNNEQFF. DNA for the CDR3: TGTGCCAGCAGTTTGTTGGGACAGGGGAACAATGAGCAGTTCTTC.

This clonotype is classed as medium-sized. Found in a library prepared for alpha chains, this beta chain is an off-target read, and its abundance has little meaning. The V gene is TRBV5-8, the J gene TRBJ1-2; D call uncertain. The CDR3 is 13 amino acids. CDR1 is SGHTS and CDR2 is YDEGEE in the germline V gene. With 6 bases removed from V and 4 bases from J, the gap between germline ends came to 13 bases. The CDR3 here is CASNQLNSYGYTF. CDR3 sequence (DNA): TGTGCCAGCAACCAACTCAATTCCTATGGCTACACCTTC.

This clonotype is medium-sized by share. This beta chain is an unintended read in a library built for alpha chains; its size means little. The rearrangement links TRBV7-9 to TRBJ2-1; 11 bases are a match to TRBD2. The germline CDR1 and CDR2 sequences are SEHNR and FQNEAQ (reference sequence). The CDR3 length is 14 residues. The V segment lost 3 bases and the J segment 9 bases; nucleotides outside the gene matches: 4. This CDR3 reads CASSFGLAGGEQFF. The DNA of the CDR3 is TGTGCCAGCAGCTTTGGTCTAGCGGGAGGTGAGCAGTTCTTC.

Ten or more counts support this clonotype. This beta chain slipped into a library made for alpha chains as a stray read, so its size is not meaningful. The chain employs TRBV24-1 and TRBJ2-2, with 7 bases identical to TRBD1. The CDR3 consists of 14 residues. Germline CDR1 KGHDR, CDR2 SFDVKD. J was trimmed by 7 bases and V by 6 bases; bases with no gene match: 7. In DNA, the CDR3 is TGTGCCACCAGTAGACAGGGCCAAATCGGGGAGCTGTTTTTT. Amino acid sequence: CATSRQGQIGELFF.

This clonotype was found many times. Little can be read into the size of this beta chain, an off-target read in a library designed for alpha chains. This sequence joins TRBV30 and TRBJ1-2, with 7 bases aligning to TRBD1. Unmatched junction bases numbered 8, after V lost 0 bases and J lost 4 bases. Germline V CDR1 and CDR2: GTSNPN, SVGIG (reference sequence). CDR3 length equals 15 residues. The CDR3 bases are TGTGCCTGGAGTGTAGGTCTGACAGGGTCCTATGGCTACACCTTC. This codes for CAWSVGLTGSYGYTF.

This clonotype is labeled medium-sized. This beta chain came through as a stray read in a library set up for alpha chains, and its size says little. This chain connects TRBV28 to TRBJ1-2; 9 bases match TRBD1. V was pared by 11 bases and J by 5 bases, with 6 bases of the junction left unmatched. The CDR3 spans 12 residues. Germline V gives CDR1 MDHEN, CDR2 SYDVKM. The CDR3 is CALGQGQYGYTF. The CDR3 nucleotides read TGTGCCTTAGGACAGGGGCAATATGGCTACACCTTC.

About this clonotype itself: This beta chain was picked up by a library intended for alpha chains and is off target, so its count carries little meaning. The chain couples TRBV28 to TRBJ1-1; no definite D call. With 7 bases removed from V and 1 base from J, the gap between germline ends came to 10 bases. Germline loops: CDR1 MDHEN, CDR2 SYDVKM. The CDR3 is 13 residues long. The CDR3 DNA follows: TGTGCCAGCACCCATTACCGGAACACTGAAGCTTTCTTT. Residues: CASTHYRNTEAFF.

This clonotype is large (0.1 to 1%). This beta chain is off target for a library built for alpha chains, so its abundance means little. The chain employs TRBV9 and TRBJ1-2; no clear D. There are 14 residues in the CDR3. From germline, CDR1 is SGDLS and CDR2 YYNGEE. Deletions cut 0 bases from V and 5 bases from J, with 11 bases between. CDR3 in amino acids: CASSVDRSQYGYTF. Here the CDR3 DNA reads TGTGCCAGCAGCGTAGACCGTAGTCAATATGGCTACACCTTC.

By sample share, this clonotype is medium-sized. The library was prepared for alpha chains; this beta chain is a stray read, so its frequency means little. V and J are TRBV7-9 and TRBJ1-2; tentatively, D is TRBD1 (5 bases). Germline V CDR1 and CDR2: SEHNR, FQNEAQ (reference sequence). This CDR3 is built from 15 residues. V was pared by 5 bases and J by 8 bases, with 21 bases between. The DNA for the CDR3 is TGTGCCAGCAGCCCCCTCGGGGGGGACCACTGGGGCTACACCTTC. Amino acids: CASSPLGGDHWGYTF.

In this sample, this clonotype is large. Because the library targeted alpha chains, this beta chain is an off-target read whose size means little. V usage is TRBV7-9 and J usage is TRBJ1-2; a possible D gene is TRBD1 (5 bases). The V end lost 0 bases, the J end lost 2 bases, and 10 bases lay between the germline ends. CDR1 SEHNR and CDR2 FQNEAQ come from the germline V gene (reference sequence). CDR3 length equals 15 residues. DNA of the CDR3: TGTGCCAGCAGCTTAGCGGGGGGAACGAACTATGGCTACACCTTC. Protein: CASSLAGGTNYGYTF.

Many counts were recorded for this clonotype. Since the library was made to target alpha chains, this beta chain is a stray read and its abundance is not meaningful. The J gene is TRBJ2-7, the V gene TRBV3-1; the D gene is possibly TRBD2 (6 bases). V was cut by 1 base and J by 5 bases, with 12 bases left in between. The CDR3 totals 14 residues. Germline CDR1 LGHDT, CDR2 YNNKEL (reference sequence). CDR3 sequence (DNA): TGTGCCAGCAGCCAAGCGGGAGCACACCACGAGCAGTACTTC. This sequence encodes CASSQAGAHHEQYF.

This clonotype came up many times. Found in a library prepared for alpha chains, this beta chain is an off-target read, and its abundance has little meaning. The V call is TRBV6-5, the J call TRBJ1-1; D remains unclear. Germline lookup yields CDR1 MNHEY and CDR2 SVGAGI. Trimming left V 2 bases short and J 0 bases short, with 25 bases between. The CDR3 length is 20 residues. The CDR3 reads CASSYLDGASGSALNTEAFF. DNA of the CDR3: TGTGCCAGCAGTTACCTGGACGGAGCGTCTGGCTCAGCCTTGAACACTGAAGCTTTCTTT.

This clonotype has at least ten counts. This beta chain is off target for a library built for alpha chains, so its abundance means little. The CDR3 coding sequence is TGCGCCAGCAGCCCAGGACAGGGCTATGGCTACACCTTC. Residues: CASSPGQGYGYTF. The V and J genes are TRBV5-1 and TRBJ1-2; 8 nucleotides align to TRBD1. The J segment lost 4 bases and the V segment lost 4 bases, leaving 3 bases of the junction unmatched. From germline, CDR1 is SGHRS and CDR2 YFSETQ. CDR3 length: 13 amino acids.

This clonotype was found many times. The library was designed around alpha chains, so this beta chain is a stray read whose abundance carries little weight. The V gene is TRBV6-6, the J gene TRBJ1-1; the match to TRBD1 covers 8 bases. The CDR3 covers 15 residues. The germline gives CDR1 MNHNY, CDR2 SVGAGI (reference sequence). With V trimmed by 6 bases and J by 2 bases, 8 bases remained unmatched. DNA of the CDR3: TGTGCCAGCAGCCCCTTAGACAGGGGAAACACTGAAGCTTTCTTT. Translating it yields CASSPLDRGNTEAFF.

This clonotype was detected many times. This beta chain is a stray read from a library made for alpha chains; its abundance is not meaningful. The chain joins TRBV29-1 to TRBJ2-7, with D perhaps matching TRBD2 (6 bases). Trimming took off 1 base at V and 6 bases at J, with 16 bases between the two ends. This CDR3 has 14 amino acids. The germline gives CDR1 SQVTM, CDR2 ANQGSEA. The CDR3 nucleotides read TGCAGCGTTGAAGCTACCCCGGGACTTTCCGAGCAGTACTTC. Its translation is CSVEATPGLSEQYF.

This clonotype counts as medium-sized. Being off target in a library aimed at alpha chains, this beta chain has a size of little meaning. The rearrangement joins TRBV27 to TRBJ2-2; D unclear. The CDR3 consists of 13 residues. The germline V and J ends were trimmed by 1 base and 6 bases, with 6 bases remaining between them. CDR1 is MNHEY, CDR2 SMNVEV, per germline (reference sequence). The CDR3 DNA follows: TGTGCCAGCAGTTTATATATCGCCGGGGAGCTGTTTTTT. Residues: CASSLYIAGELFF.

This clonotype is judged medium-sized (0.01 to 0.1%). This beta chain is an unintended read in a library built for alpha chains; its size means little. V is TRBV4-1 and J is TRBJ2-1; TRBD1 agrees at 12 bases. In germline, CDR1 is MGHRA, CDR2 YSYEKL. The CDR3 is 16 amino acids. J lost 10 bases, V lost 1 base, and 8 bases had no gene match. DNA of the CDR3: TGCGCCAGCAGCCAAGTTGGGACAGGGGGCCTGGAGGAGCAGTTCTTC. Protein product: CASSQVGTGGLEEQFF.

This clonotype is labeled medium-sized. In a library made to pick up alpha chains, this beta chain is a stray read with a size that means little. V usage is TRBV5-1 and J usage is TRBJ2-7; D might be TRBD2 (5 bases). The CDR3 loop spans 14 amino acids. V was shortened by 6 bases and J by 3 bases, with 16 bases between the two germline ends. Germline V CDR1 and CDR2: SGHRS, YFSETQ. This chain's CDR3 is CASTSTPGNYEQYF. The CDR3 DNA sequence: TGCGCCAGCACCTCAACTCCGGGGAACTACGAGCAGTACTTC.

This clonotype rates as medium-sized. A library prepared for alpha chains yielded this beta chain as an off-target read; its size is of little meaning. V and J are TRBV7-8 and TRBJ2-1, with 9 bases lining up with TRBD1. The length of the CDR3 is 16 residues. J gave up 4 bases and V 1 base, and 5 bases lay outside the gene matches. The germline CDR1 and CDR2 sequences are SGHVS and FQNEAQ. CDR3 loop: CASSLVGTGQYNEQFF. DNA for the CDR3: TGTGCCAGCAGCTTAGTCGGGACAGGGCAATACAATGAGCAGTTCTTC.

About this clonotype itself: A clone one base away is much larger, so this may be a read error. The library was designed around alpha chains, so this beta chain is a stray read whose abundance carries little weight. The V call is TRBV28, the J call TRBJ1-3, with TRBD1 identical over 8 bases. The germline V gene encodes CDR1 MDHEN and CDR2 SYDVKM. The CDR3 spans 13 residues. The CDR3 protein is CASHTGGGNIIYF. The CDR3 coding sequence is TGTGCCAGCCATACAGGGGGAGGAAACATCATATATTTT.

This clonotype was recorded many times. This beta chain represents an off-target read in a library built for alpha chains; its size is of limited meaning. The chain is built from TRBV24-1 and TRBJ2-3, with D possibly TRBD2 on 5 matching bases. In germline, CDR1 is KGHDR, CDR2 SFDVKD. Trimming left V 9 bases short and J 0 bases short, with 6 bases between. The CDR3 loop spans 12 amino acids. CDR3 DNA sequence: TGTGCCACCGGCGGGAGCACAGATACGCAGTATTTT. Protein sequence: CATGGSTDTQYF.

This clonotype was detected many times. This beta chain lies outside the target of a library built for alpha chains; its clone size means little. CDR3 DNA: TGCGCCAGCAGCTTGTCTCAGGGGGGCTACAATGAGCAGTTCTTC. This encodes CASSLSQGGYNEQFF. The chain joins TRBV5-1 to TRBJ2-1; a weak D match, TRBD1 (7 bases). Germline-derived CDR1 and CDR2 are SGHRS and YFSETQ. The V and J ends lost 1 base and 3 bases respectively, with 11 bases between them. This CDR3 has 15 residues.

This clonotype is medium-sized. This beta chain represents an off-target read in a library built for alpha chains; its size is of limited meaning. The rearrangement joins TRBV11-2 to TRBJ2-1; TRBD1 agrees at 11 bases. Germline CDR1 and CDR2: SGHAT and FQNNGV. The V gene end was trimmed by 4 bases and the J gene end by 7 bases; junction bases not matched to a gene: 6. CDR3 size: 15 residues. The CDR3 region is CASSSGTGGVNEQFF. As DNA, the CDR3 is TGTGCCAGCAGCTCCGGGACAGGGGGAGTTAATGAGCAGTTCTTC.

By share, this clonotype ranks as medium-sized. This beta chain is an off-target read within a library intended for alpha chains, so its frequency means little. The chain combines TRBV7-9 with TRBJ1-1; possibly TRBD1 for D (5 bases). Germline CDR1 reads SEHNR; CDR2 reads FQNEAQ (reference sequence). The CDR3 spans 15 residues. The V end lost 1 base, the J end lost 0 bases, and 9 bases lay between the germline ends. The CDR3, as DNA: TGTGCCAGCAGCTTAGGGGGGGTTATGAACACTGAAGCTTTCTTT. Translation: CASSLGGVMNTEAFF.

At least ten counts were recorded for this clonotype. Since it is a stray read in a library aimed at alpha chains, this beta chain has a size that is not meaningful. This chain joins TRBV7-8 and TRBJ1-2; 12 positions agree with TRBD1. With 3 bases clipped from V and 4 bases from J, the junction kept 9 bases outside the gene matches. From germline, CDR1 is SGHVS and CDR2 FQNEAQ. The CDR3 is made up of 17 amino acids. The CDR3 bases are TGTGCCAGCAGCTTCCGGGACAGGGGGCATCGAAGCTATGGCTACACCTTC. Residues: CASSFRDRGHRSYGYTF.

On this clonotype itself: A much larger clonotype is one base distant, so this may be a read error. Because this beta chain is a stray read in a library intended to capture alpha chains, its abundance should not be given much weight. The CDR3 DNA follows: TGTGCCAGCAGCCAAGAATCCTCCTCATCGTCTCGTTCACCCCTCCACTTT. Amino acids: CASSQESSSSSRSPLHF. The chain uses TRBV3-1 and TRBJ1-6; D is ambiguous. Germline V gives CDR1 LGHDT, CDR2 YNNKEL (reference sequence). The CDR3 has 17 amino acids. V lost 0 bases and J 9 bases, leaving 18 bases between the germline ends.

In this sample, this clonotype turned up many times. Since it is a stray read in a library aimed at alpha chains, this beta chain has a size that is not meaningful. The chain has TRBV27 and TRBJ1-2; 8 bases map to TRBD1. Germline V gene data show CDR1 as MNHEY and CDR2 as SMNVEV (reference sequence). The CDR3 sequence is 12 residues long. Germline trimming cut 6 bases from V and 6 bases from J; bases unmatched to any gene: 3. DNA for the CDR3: TGTGCCAGCAGAGGACAGGGTGATGGCTACACCTTC. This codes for CASRGQGDGYTF.

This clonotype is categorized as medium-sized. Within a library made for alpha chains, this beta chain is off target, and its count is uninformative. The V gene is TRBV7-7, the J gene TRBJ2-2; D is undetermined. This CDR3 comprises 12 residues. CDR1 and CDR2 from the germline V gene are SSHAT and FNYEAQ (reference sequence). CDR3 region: CAFSPNTGELFF. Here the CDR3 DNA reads TGTGCTTTCTCCCCTAACACCGGGGAGCTGTTTTTT.